This T cell receptor beta chain was observed in a study of CD8+ T cells in alopecia areata. RNA, once extracted, was reverse transcribed into cDNA for use as the sequencing template. Profiling relied on immunoSEQ multiplex PCR, and the TCRdb table lists in-frame clones only, not all of them. The top ten clones hold about 14% of a sample with about 180,000 clones, around three fifths of them seen once. CD4+ and CD8+ T cells were sorted from PBMCs stained for CD3, CD4 and CD8. Notes on this clone: Antigen: not known.

Whole-study results and caveats: The study found higher clonality in lesional than normal scalp, especially in alopecia totalis/universalis.

This clonotype was sampled from a human donor with alopecia areata. The sequencing here drew on CD4+ T cells sorted from blood, taken at week 0.

CDR3 sequence: CAWRGTSRKETQYF. The CDR3 DNA is TGTGCCTGGAGAGGGACTAGCAGGAAAGAGACCCAGTACTTC. The gene calls are TRBV30 and TRBJ2-5; the match to TRBD2 covers 9 bases. The CDR3 is 14 amino acids. CDR1 GTSNPN and CDR2 SVGIG come from the germline V gene (reference sequence). V lost 3 bases to trimming and J lost 3 bases; unmatched junction nucleotides: 5. The full variable domain, its missing parts supplied by reference TRBV30 and TRBJ2-5, is SQTIHQWPATLVQPVGSPLSLECTVEGTSNPNLYWYRQAAGRGLQLLFYSVGIGQISSEVPQNLSASRPQDRQFILSSKKLLLSDSGFYLCAWRGTSRKETQYFGPGTRLLVL.